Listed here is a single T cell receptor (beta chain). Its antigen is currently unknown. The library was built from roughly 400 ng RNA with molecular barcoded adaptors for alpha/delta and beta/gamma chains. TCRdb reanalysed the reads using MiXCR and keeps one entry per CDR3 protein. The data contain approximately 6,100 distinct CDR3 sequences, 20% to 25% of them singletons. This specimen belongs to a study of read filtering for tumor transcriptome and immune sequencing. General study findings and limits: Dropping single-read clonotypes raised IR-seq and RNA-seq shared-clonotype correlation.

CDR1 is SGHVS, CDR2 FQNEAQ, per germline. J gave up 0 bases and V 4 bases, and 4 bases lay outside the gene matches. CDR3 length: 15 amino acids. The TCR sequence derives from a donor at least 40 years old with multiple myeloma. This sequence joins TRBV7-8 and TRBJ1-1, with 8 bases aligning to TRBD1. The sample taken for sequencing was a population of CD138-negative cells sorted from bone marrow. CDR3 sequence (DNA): TGTGCCAGCAGCTCCCAGGGGGCTTTGAACACTGAAGCTTTCTTT. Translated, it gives CASSSQGALNTEAFF.